Each of the 19 T cell receptor beta chains below was sequenced from the same sample in a study of T cell responses to AZD1222 COVID-19 vaccine. Sequencing was performed with immunoSEQ multiplex PCR; in TCRdb, only in-frame clones are kept and a portion is missing. The table records some 110,000 clones, around 84% of them present only once. The specimen comprised peripheral blood, sampled 28 days after the second AZD1222 dose. The receptor set was obtained from an adult who received the AZD1222 COVID-19 vaccine.

J is TRBJ1-3 and V is TRBV20-1; unclear D gene. Trimming took 0 bases from V and 8 from J, leaving 5 bases between them. Germline CDR1 reads DFQATT; CDR2 reads SNEGSKA (reference sequence). The CDR3 is 11 amino acids. In nucleotides, the CDR3 is TGCAGTGCTAGAGATCGACACACCATATATTTT. Amino acids: CSARDRHTIYF.

This clone appeared a single time. The chain carries TRBV7-6 and TRBJ1-1; maybe TRBD1 (5 bases). V lost 6 bases, J lost 1 base, and 18 bases lay in between. The CDR3 loop spans 16 amino acids. Germline lookup yields CDR1 SGHVS and CDR2 FNYEAQ. The CDR3 coding sequence is TGTGCCAGCAGTCTAAATAGCCGGGACCAGAACACTGAAGCTTTCTTT. Its protein is CASSLNSRDQNTEAFF.

V is TRBV13 and J is TRBJ2-7, with a possible D match to TRBD2 (5 bases). Germline V lookup: CDR1 PRHDT, CDR2 FYEKMQ (reference sequence). V was cut by 6 bases and J by 1 base, with 16 bases left in between. The CDR3 is 15 residues long. For the CDR3, the DNA is TGTGCCAGCAGTAACTCTCTGGAGGTATCCTACGAGCAGTACTTC. Translating it yields CASSNSLEVSYEQYF.

V and J are TRBV18 and TRBJ2-6, with D hard to call. Trimming removed 0 bases at V and 1 base at J, with 4 bases between. This CDR3 spans 15 amino acids. Germline loops: CDR1 KGHSH, CDR2 LQKENI. DNA of the CDR3: TGTGCCAGCTCACCACCTCTGTCTGGGGCCAACGTCCTGACTTTC. This encodes CASSPPLSGANVLTF.

The chain joins TRBV3-1 (or the pseudogene TRBV3-2) to TRBJ2-6; unclear D gene. Trimming shortened V by 0 bases and J by 2 bases, and 17 bases separated the two germline ends. In germline, CDR1 is LGHDT, CDR2 YNNKEL (reference sequence). The CDR3 consists of 19 residues. CDR3 sequence: CASSQDPWSGRAGANVLTF. The CDR3 DNA reads as TGTGCCAGCAGCCAAGATCCTTGGTCGGGTAGGGCTGGGGCCAACGTCCTGACTTTC.

The chain employs TRBV28 and TRBJ1-5; 9 bases line up with TRBD1. Trimming took 6 bases from V and 6 from J; bases not matched to a gene: 6. This CDR3 spans 14 amino acids. Germline CDR1 reads MDHEN; CDR2 reads SYDVKM. The CDR3 bases are TGTGCCAGCAGAGACACAGGGGGCACTCAGCCCCAGCATTTT. Translation gives CASRDTGGTQPQHF.

The genes are TRBV11-2 and TRBJ2-1; no reliable D call. The CDR3 contains 17 residues. With 1 base removed from V and 0 bases from J, the gap between germline ends came to 13 bases. The germline gives CDR1 SGHAT, CDR2 FQNNGV. CDR3 DNA: TGTGCCAGCAGCTTAGTTCCGTTCGCGAGCTCCTACAATGAGCAGTTCTTC. Encoded protein: CASSLVPFASSYNEQFF.

This clone has just one count. V usage is TRBV29-1 and J usage is TRBJ1-1, with 8 bases identical to TRBD1. This CDR3 is built from 15 residues. J was trimmed by 2 bases and V by 5 bases; bases with no gene match: 10. In germline, CDR1 is SQVTM, CDR2 ANQGSEA. The CDR3 region is CSVSGGSGINTEAFF. CDR3 bases: TGCAGCGTTTCAGGGGGCTCAGGAATAAACACTGAAGCTTTCTTT. The complete variable domain, with remaining parts taken from reference TRBV29-1 and TRBJ1-1, reads SAVISQKPSRDICQRGTSLTIQCQVDSQVTMMFWYRQQPGQSLTLIATANQGSEATYESGFVIDKFPISRPNLTFSTLTVSNMSPEDSSIYLCSVSGGSGINTEAFFGQGTRLTVV.

V usage is TRBV11-1 and J usage is TRBJ2-3, with 8 bases identical to TRBD2. Germline CDR1 reads SGHAT; CDR2 reads FQDESV (reference sequence). Trimming at V came to 5 bases and at J to 2 bases, leaving 9 bases not matched to a gene. This CDR3 has 16 residues. CDR3 DNA: TGTGCCAGCAGCAGTCTACTAGCGGAACCCACAGATACGCAGTATTTT. Its protein product is CASSSLLAEPTDTQYF.

The rearrangement links TRBV12-3 or TRBV12-4 to TRBJ1-6, with D perhaps matching TRBD1 (6 bases). The CDR3 consists of 13 residues. Trimming removed 6 bases at V and 7 bases at J, with 10 bases between. Here the CDR3 reads CASRTGPNSPLHF. CDR3 DNA: TGTGCCAGCAGGACAGGCCCAAATTCACCCCTCCACTTT.

The CDR3 is CASKNTPGRSSYNSPLHF. The CDR3 DNA is TGTGCCAGCAAAAATACGCCGGGACGGAGCTCCTATAATTCACCCCTCCACTTT. The chain recombines TRBV27 with TRBJ1-6; D is possibly TRBD1 (5 bases). This CDR3 has 18 residues. Germline V gives CDR1 MNHEY, CDR2 SMNVEV (reference sequence). V lost 7 bases, J lost 0 bases, and 19 bases lay in between.

The count of this clone is one. J is TRBJ2-1 and V is TRBV11-3, with 8 bases aligning to TRBD1. J lost 4 bases, V lost 4 bases, and 9 bases had no gene match. The CDR3 totals 16 residues. CDR1 SGHNT and CDR2 YENEEA come from the germline V gene. CDR3 loop: CASSSRGQVLYNEQFF. The DNA of the CDR3 is TGTGCCAGCAGCTCCCGGGGACAGGTGTTGTACAATGAGCAGTTCTTC.

This clone was seen just once. The CDR3 region is CASADRANTEAFF. CDR3 DNA sequence: TGTGCCAGTGCCGACAGGGCCAACACTGAAGCTTTCTTT. The chain links TRBV6-5 to TRBJ1-1; TRBD1 agrees at 7 bases. This CDR3 comprises 13 residues. Germline V gene sequence: CDR1 MNHEY, CDR2 SVGAGI. V trimming: 9 bases; J trimming: 2 bases; junction bases outside the gene matches: 6.

The V and J genes are TRBV7-9 and TRBJ1-2, with TRBD1 identical over 8 bases. Per germline, CDR1 SEHNR and CDR2 FQNEAQ (reference sequence). This CDR3 has 12 residues. The J segment lost 8 bases and the V segment lost 5 bases, leaving 4 bases of the junction unmatched. The CDR3: CASSIGDRGYTF. The DNA for the CDR3 is TGTGCCAGCAGCATCGGGGACAGGGGCTACACCTTC.

The rearrangement joins TRBV9 to TRBJ1-2; 9 bases agree with TRBD1. The CDR3 runs 16 residues. Germline assignment: CDR1 SGDLS and CDR2 YYNGEE. Trimming took 5 bases from V and 4 from J; bases not matched to a gene: 12. CDR3 amino acids: CASSGPGTGLVYGYTF. CDR3 in DNA: TGTGCCAGCAGTGGTCCCGGGACAGGGTTAGTCTATGGCTACACCTTC.

This rearrangement joins TRBV6-5 to TRBJ2-1; D perhaps matches TRBD1 (6 bases). This CDR3 region has 11 residues. CDR1 is MNHEY, CDR2 SVGAGI, per germline. V was cut by 9 bases and J by 7 bases, with 10 bases left in between. CDR3 region: CASGRGNEQFF. Here the CDR3 DNA reads TGTGCCAGTGGAAGGGGGAATGAGCAGTTCTTC.

This chain links TRBV12-3 or TRBV12-4 with TRBJ1-5, with D hard to call. The length of the CDR3 is 12 residues. V lost 6 bases to trimming and J lost 3 bases, with 6 bases between them. The CDR3 DNA reads TGTGCCAGCAGGGGAGACAATCAGCCCCAGCATTTT. Translated: CASRGDNQPQHF.

The chain uses TRBV2 and TRBJ2-5, with D hard to call. Germline loops: CDR1 SNHLY, CDR2 FYNNEI. The germline V and J ends were trimmed by 2 bases and 1 base, with 5 bases remaining between them. The CDR3 runs 13 residues. CDR3 residues: CASSELVQETQYF. CDR3 bases: TGTGCCAGCAGTGAATTGGTCCAAGAGACCCAGTACTTC.

The chain combines TRBV5-1 with TRBJ2-2, with 7 bases lining up with TRBD2. Germline V lookup: CDR1 SGHRS, CDR2 YFSETQ. The CDR3 length is 17 residues. V gave up 0 bases and J gave up 1 base; unmatched junction bases: 6. The CDR3 reads CASSLVPSGMNTGELFF. CDR3 bases: TGCGCCAGCAGCTTGGTTCCAAGCGGGATGAACACCGGGGAGCTGTTTTTT.